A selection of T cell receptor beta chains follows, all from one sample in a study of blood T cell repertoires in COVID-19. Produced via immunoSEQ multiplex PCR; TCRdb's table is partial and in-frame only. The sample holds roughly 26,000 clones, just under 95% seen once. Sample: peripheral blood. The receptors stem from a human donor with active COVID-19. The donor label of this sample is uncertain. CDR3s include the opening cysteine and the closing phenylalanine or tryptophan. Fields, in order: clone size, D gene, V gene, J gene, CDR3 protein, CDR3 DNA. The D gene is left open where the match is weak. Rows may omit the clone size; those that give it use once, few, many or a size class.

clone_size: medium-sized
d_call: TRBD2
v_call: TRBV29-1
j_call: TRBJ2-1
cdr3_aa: CSVEDALAGDEDEQFF
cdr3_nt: TGCAGCGTTGAAGATGCCCTAGCGGGAGACGAAGATGAGCAGTTCTTC

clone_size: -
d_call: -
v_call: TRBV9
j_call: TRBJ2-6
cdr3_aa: CASSVGSEGGGANVLTF
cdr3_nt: TGTGCCAGCAGCGTAGGATCGGAGGGCGGTGGGGCCAACGTCCTGACTTTC

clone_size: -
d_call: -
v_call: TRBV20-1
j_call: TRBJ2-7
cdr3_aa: CSASGQQGYEQYF
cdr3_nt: TGCAGTGCTAGTGGACAGCAGGGCTACGAGCAGTACTTC

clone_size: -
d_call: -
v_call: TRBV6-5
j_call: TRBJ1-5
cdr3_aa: CASSFGGRGQPQHF
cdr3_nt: TGTGCCAGCAGTTTTGGGGGCCGTGGTCAGCCCCAGCATTTT

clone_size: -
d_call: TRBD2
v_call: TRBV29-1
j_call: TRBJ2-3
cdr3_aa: CSVVAFRAGVTDTQYF
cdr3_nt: TGCAGCGTTGTTGCTTTTCGTGCGGGAGTGACAGATACGCAGTATTTT

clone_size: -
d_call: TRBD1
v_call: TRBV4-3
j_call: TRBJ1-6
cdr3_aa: CASSQDAGQDGSPLHF
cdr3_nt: TGCGCCAGCAGCCAAGATGCGGGACAGGATGGTTCACCCCTCCACTTT

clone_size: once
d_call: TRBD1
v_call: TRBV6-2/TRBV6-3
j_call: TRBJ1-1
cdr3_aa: CASSYRQGVEAFF
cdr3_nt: TGTGCCAGCAGTTACCGGCAGGGGGTTGAAGCTTTCTTT

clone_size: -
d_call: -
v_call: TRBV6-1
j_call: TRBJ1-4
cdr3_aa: CASSDRGRDEKLFF
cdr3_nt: TGTGCCAGCAGTGACCGGGGTAGGGATGAAAAACTGTTTTTT

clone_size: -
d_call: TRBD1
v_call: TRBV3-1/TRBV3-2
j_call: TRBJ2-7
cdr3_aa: CASSHLTGTGFDEQYF
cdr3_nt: TGTGCCAGCAGCCACCTAACCGGGACAGGGTTTGACGAGCAGTACTTC

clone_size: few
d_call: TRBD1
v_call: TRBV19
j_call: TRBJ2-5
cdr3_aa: CASRPGQGIRETQYF
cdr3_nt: TGTGCCAGTAGACCGGGACAGGGGATCCGGGAGACCCAGTACTTC

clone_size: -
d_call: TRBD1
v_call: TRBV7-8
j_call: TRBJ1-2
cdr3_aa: CASSFDRGDGYTF
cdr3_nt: TGTGCCAGCAGCTTTGACAGGGGGGATGGCTACACCTTC

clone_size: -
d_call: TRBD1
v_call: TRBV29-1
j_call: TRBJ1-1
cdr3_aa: CSVSPRGTAMNTEAFF
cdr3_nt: TGCAGCGTCTCCCCCAGGGGGACAGCTATGAACACTGAAGCTTTCTTT

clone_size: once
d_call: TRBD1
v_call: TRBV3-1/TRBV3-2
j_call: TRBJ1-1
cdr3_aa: CASSLPTGGSSEAFF
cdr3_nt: TGTGCCAGCAGCCTACCGACAGGGGGCAGTTCTGAAGCTTTCTTT

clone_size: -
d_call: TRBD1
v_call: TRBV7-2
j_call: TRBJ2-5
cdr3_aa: CASSRQGLKTQYF
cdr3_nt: TGTGCCAGCAGCCGACAGGGCTTAAAGACCCAGTACTTC

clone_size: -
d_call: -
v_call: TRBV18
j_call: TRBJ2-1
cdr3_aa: CASSPSREEQFF
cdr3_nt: TGTGCCAGCTCACCATCCAGGGAAGAGCAGTTCTTC

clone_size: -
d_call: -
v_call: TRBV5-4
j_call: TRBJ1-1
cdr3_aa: CASSPLRGGGNTEAFF
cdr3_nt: TGTGCCAGCAGCCCCCTTCGAGGCGGGGGGAACACTGAAGCTTTCTTT

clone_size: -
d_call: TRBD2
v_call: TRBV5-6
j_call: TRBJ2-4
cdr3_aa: CASSPGLAGGPWPNIQYF
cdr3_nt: TGTGCCAGCAGCCCGGGACTAGCGGGGGGCCCTTGGCCGAACATTCAGTACTTC

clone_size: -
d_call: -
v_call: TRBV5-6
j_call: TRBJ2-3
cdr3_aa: CASSLDTGGTDTQYF
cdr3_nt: TGTGCCAGCAGCTTGGATACAGGAGGGACAGATACGCAGTATTTT

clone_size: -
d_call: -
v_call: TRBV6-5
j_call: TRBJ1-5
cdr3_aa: CASRPLTTGPQPQHF
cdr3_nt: TGTGCCAGCAGGCCGCTAACCACAGGGCCTCAGCCCCAGCATTTT

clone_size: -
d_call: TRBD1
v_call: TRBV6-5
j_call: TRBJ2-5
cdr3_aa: CASSREGARETQYF
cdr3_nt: TGTGCCAGCAGTCGTGAGGGGGCGCGGGAGACCCAGTACTTC

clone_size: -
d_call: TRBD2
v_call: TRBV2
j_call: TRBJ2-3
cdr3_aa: CASNLLAGGNTDTQYF
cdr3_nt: TGTGCCAGCAACTTGCTAGCGGGGGGGAACACAGATACGCAGTATTTT

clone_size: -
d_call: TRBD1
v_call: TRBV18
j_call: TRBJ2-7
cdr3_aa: CASSPPMGTVSYEQYF
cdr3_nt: TGTGCCAGCTCACCACCGATGGGGACAGTCTCCTACGAGCAGTACTTC

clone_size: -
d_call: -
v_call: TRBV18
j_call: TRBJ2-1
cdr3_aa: CASSQNLDNEQFF
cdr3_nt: TGTGCCAGCTCACAAAACCTAGACAATGAGCAGTTCTTC

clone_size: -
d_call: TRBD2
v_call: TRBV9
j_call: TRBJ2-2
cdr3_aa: CASSVAGGTGELFF
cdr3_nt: TGTGCCAGCAGCGTAGCGGGGGGCACCGGGGAGCTGTTTTTT